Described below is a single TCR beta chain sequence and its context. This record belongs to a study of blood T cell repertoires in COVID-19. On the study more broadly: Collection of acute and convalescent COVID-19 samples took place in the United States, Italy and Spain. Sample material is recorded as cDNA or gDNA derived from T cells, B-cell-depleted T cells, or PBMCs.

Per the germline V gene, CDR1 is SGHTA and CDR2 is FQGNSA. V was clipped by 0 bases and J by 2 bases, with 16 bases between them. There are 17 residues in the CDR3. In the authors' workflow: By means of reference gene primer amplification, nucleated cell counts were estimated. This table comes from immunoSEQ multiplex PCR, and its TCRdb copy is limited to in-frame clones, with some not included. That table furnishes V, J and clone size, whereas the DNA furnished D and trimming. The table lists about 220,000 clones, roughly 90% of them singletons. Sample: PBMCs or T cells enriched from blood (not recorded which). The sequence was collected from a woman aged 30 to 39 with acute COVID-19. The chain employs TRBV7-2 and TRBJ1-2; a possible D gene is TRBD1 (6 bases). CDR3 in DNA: TGTGCCAGCAGCTTAGCAACAGGGTCCCTAACGAACTATGGCTACACCTTC. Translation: CASSLATGSLTNYGYTF.